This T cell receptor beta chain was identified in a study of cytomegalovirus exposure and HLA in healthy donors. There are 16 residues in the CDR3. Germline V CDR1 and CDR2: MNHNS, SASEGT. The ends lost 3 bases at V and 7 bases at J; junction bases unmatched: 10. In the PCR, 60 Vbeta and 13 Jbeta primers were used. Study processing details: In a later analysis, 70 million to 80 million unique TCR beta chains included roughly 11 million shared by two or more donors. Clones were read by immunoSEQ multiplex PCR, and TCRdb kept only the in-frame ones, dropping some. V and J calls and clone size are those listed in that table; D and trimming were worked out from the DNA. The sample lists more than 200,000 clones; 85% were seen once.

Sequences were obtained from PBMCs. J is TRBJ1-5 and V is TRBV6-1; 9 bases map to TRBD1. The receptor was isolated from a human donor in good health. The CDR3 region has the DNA TGTGCCAGCAGTGACATACAGGGGGCAAGGGGCCAGCCCCAGCATTTT. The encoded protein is CASSDIQGARGQPQHF.